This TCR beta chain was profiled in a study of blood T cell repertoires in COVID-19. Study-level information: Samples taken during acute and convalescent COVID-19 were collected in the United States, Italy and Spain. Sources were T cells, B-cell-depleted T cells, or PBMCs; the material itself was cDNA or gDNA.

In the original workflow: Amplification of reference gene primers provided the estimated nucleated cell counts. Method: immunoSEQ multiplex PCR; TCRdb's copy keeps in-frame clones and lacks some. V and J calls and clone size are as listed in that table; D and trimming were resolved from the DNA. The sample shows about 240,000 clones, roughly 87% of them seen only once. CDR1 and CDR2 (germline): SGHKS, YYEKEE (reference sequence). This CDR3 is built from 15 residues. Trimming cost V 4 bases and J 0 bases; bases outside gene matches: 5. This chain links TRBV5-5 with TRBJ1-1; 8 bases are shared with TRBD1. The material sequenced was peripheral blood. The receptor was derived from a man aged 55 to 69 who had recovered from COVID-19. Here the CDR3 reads CASSANRGMNTEAFF. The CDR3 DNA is TGTGCCAGCAGCGCAAACAGGGGGATGAACACTGAAGCTTTCTTT.